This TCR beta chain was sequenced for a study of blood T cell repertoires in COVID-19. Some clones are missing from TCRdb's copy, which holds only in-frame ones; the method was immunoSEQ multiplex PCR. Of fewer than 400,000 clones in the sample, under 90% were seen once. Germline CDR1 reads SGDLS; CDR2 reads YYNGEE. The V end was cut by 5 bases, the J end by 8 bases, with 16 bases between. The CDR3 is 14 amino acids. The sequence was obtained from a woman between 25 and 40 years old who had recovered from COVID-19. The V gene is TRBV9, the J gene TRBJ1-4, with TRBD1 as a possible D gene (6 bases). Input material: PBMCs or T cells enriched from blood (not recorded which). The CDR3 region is CASSAGTKGEKLFF. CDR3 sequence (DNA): TGTGCCAGCAGTGCCGGGACAAAAGGGGAAAAACTGTTTTTT. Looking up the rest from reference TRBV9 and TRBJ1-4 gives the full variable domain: DSGVTQTPKHLITATGQRVTLRCSPRSGDLSVYWYQQSLDQGLQFLIQYYNGEERAKGNILERFSAQQFPDLHSELNLSSLELGDSALYFCASSAGTKGEKLFFGSGTQLSVL.